One and the same sample provided the 26 T cell receptor beta chains below, sequenced in a study of tissue T cells after allogeneic stem cell transplantation. Assay: immunoSEQ multiplex PCR; the TCRdb copy retains only in-frame clones and omits some. Among a few thousand clones listed, 40% to 55% were seen once. Stated time point: mouse harvest day 14 after allogeneic transplant. Tail vein injection delivered 10^7 T-cell-depleted bone marrow cells and 10^6 splenic CD5+ T cells. Sequencing was carried out using gut tissue. These receptors were taken from a female BALB/c mouse given C57BL/6 T cells with graft-versus-host disease after an allogeneic hematopoietic cell transplant.

A word on this clone: Mouse gene names apply. The read finishes 1 residue shy of the CDR3 end, and the germline J gene is used to complete it. This chain uses TRBV20 with TRBJ2-7, with 7 positions matching TRBD1. CDR1 GFQATS and CDR2 STVNSAI come from the germline V gene. J lost 0 bases, V lost 3 bases, and 2 bases had no gene match. The CDR3 spans 13 residues. CDR3 sequence reads: CGASRGSSYEQYF. The CDR3 bases that were read are TGTGGTGCTAGCAGGGGGAGCTCCTATGAACAGTAC. Full variable domain (missing parts from reference TRBV20 and TRBJ2-7): GALVYQYPRRTICKSGTSMRMECQAVGFQATSVAWYRQSPQKTFELIALSTVNSAIKYEQNFTQEKFPISHPNLSFSSMTVLNAYLEDRGLYLCGASRGSSYEQYFGPGTRLTVL.

About this clone: Mouse names are used for the genes. CDR3: CASSRTGGDLYEQYF. The part of the CDR3 DNA that was read is TGTGCCAGCAGCCGGACAGGGGGGGACCTCTATGAACAGTAC. The rearrangement joins TRBV26 to TRBJ2-7; 10 bases line up with TRBD1. The read stops 1 residue short of the end of the CDR3; the missing end is completed from the germline J gene. This CDR3 contains 15 residues. V shed 6 bases and J 3 bases; nucleotides not matched to a gene: 8. Germline V gene sequence: CDR1 KGHPV, CDR2 FQNQEV (reference sequence). The complete variable domain, with remaining parts taken from reference TRBV26 and TRBJ2-7, reads NSKVIQTPRYLVKGQGQKAKMRCIPEKGHPVVFWYQQNKNNEFKFLINFQNQEVLQQIDMTEKRFSAECPSNSPCSLEIQSSEAGDSALYLCASSRTGGDLYEQYFGPGTRLTVL.

In the case of this clone: Germline and genes here are mouse. Incomplete CDR3 DNA: TGTGCCAGCAGATCGGGACTGGGGGTCCAAGACACCCAGTAC. Amino acids: CASRSGLGVQDTQY. The CDR3 as a whole reads CASRSGLGVQDTQYF. This chain joins TRBV26 and TRBJ2-5, with 11 bases fitting TRBD2. The read ends 1 residue shy of where the CDR3 ends; the end is completed using the germline J gene. Germline CDR1 is KGHPV and CDR2 is FQNQEV (reference sequence). This CDR3 has 15 residues. After removal of 6 bases from V and 2 bases from J, the junction contained 4 bases not matched to a gene. The full variable domain, rest sourced from reference TRBV26 and TRBJ2-5, is NSKVIQTPRYLVKGQGQKAKMRCIPEKGHPVVFWYQQNKNNEFKFLINFQNQEVLQQIDMTEKRFSAECPSNSPCSLEIQSSEAGDSALYLCASRSGLGVQDTQYFGPGTRLLVL.

The sample holds one count of this clone. The germline and genes are mouse ones. Read coverage stops 1 residue before the CDR3 terminus; the germline J gene supplies the remainder. The rearrangement joins TRBV26 to TRBJ2-3; 8 bases are shared with TRBD1. Trimming took 5 bases from V and 0 from J; bases not matched to a gene: 1. CDR1 is KGHPV and CDR2 is FQNQEV in the germline V gene (reference sequence). The CDR3 length is 14 residues. The sequenced CDR3 bases are TGTGCCAGCAGTTCAGGGGGCAGTGCAGAAACGCTGTAT. Translated, it gives CASSSGGSAETLY. The entire CDR3 reads CASSSGGSAETLYF. Looking up the rest from reference TRBV26 and TRBJ2-3 gives the full variable domain: NSKVIQTPRYLVKGQGQKAKMRCIPEKGHPVVFWYQQNKNNEFKFLINFQNQEVLQQIDMTEKRFSAECPSNSPCSLEIQSSEAGDSALYLCASSSGGSAETLYFGSGTRLTVL.

Notes on this clone: Germline and genes here are mouse. The read terminates 1 residue before the CDR3 end, so the remaining end is supplied by the germline J gene. V is TRBV13-2 and J is TRBJ2-5; 10 bases are shared with TRBD1. CDR3 length: 14 residues. The germline CDR1 and CDR2 sequences are NNHNN and SYGAGS (reference sequence). V gave up 2 bases and J gave up 8 bases; unmatched junction bases: 5. CDR3 amino acids: CASGDRDRGGTQYF. Incomplete CDR3 DNA: TGTGCCAGCGGTGACCGGGACAGGGGAGGCACCCAGTAC.

Of note for this clone: The gene symbols are mouse symbols. The missing CDR3 end, 1 residue past where the read stops, is filled in from the germline J gene. The rearrangement uses TRBV31 and TRBJ1-4; D gene unclear. Germline-derived CDR1 and CDR2 are GKSSPN and SITVG. The CDR3 runs to 8 residues. CDR3 sequence: CVAERLFF. Incomplete CDR3 DNA: TGTGTCGCGGAAAGATTATTT.

This clone is deemed medium-sized. Each gene name is a mouse one. The covered CDR3 bases are TGTGCCAGCAGTCCGGACGGGAGCTCCTATGAACAGTAC. Residues: CASSPDGSSYEQY. From start to end, the CDR3 is CASSPDGSSYEQYF. The chain links TRBV19 to TRBJ2-7; D gene uncertain. The read terminates 1 residue ahead of where the CDR3 ends, so the germline J gene completes it. Germline values: CDR1 FNHDT, CDR2 SITEND (reference sequence). The CDR3 runs 14 residues. The ends were cut back, 4 bases at V and 0 bases at J, with 11 bases in the middle.

As to this clone: Mouse names are used for the genes. The read ends 1 residue early relative to the CDR3; the germline J gene fills the gap. The chain recombines TRBV1 with TRBJ1-4; D is unclear. Germline CDR1 NSQYPW, CDR2 LRSPGD (reference sequence). V lost 1 base to trimming and J lost 0 bases, with 6 bases between them. The CDR3 is made up of 15 amino acids. Here the CDR3 reads CTCSAGTVSNERLFF. The part of the CDR3 DNA that was read is TGCACCTGCAGTGCAGGAACAGTTTCCAACGAAAGATTATTT.

Comment on this clone: A read error is likely here: a far larger clone is one base away. Genes here carry mouse names. The CDR3 end is not reached by the read, which stops 1 residue before it; the germline J gene fills it in. The rearrangement links TRBV13-2 to TRBJ2-7; D not certain. V dropped 5 bases and J dropped 4 bases, with 4 bases sitting between them. This CDR3 spans 10 amino acids. Germline loops: CDR1 NNHNN, CDR2 SYGAGS (reference sequence). CDR3 DNA, as far as it was read: TGTGCCAGCGGGGCTTATGAACAGTAC. Its protein product is CASGAYEQY. The entire CDR3 protein reads CASGAYEQYF.

A few counts support this clone. The germline and genes are mouse ones. The DNA ends 1 residue before the CDR3 does, and the rest of the CDR3 is filled in from the germline J gene. The genes are TRBV26 and TRBJ1-6, with D uncertain. TRBJ1-6 is reported as an ORF; its role is uncertain. In germline, CDR1 is KGHPV, CDR2 FQNQEV (reference sequence). Trimming cost V 4 bases and J 3 bases, with 7 bases left between them. This CDR3 has 14 residues. CDR3 sequence: CASSPDGYNSPLYF. The CDR3 bases that were read are TGTGCCAGCAGTCCGGACGGCTATAATTCGCCCCTCTAC.

Comments on this clone: All gene names here are mouse names. The CDR3 end is not reached by the read, which stops 1 residue before it; the germline J gene fills it in. The chain is built from TRBV26 and TRBJ2-5; 7 positions match TRBD1. The CDR3 contains 14 residues. V shed 6 bases, J shed 3 bases, and the junction held 6 bases outside the gene matches. The germline V gene encodes CDR1 KGHPV and CDR2 FQNQEV (reference sequence). The part of the CDR3 DNA that was read is TGTGCCAGCAGCCACAGGGGTGGGCAAGACACCCAGTAC. Protein product: CASSHRGGQDTQY. The whole CDR3 protein reads CASSHRGGQDTQYF.

Note on this clone: The gene names given are mouse names. CDR3 sequence reads: CASSLSAGGNTEVFF. The CDR3 DNA, read in part, is TGTGCCAGCAGTCTGTCGGCAGGGGGAAACACAGAAGTCTTC. The chain links TRBV26 to TRBJ1-1, with 7 bases aligning to TRBD1. The DNA ends 1 residue before the CDR3 does, and the rest of the CDR3 is filled in from the germline J gene. Per the germline V gene, CDR1 is KGHPV and CDR2 is FQNQEV (reference sequence). This CDR3 spans 15 amino acids. V was clipped by 0 bases and J by 1 base; unmatched bases: 2.

In regard to this clone: Gene and germline names: mouse. The observed sequence ends 1 residue before the CDR3 terminus, with the missing tail filled in from the germline J gene. The chain employs TRBV24 and TRBJ2-4; 7 bases line up with TRBD2. The V and J ends lost 4 bases and 0 bases, in that order; junction bases with no gene match: 4. CDR1 KGHTA and CDR2 FRNEEI come from the germline V gene. The CDR3 is 15 amino acids. The covered CDR3 bases are TGTGCCAGCAGTCCGGACTGGCCTAGTCAAAACACCTTGTAC. This sequence encodes CASSPDWPSQNTLY. The complete CDR3 reads CASSPDWPSQNTLYF.

With respect to this clone: Genes here carry mouse names. Read data end 1 residue before the CDR3 end; the end is taken from the germline J gene. This chain joins TRBV13-2 and TRBJ1-4; a weak D match, TRBD1 (6 bases). The CDR3 spans 14 residues. The V gene's germline CDR1 is NNHNN and CDR2 SYGAGS (reference sequence). Between the trimmed V and J ends, which lost 1 base and 2 bases, there was a span of 6 bases. The sequenced part of the CDR3 DNA is TGTGCCAGCGGTGATCAGGGGTCCAACGAAAGATTATTT. It specifies CASGDQGSNERLF. The whole CDR3 protein reads CASGDQGSNERLFF.

In the case of this clone: The gene names here belong to mouse. Read sequence stops 1 residue before the CDR3 end, and the germline J gene provides the missing end. The chain recombines TRBV16 with TRBJ1-1, with unresolved D. V gave up 3 bases and J gave up 2 bases, with 4 bases separating them. This CDR3 has 12 amino acids. CDR1 is SGHSA and CDR2 is FRNQAP in the germline V gene. Incomplete CDR3 DNA: TGTGCAAGCAGCTTCCCTAACACAGAAGTCTTC. Translation gives CASSFPNTEVF. The entire CDR3 sequence reads CASSFPNTEVFF. The full variable domain, with the rest looked up from reference TRBV16 and TRBJ1-1, is NAGVIQTPRHKVTGKGQEATLWCEPISGHSAVFWYRQTIVQGLEFLTYFRNQAPIDDSGMPKERFSAQMPNQSHSTLKIQSTQPQDSAVYLCASSFPNTEVFFGKGTRLTVV.

Points on this clone: All gene names here are mouse names. The observed sequence ends 1 residue before the CDR3 terminus, with the missing tail filled in from the germline J gene. The gene calls are TRBV23 and TRBJ2-5; the table assigns TRBD2, which was not confirmed against the DNA. Germline V CDR1 and CDR2: KGHTA, FQNQQP. The CDR3 spans 14 residues. The DNA read from the CDR3 is TGCTCCAGCAGCTTGGGGGTTAACCAAGACACCCAGTAC. It specifies CSSSLGVNQDTQY. The CDR3 in full is CSSSLGVNQDTQYF.

This clone is medium-sized (0.01 to 0.1%) in the sample. Gene names and germline refer to mouse. The CDR3 goes on 1 residue after the read ends, and that part is filled in from the germline J gene. This chain connects TRBV26 to TRBJ2-7, with 9 bases fitting TRBD2. The CDR3 consists of 15 residues. The ends lost 2 bases at V and 0 bases at J; junction bases unmatched: 2. CDR1 and CDR2 (germline): KGHPV, FQNQEV (reference sequence). CDR3 bases read: TGTGCCAGCAGTCTGCTGGGGGGGTTCTCCTATGAACAGTAC. It encodes CASSLLGGFSYEQY. The full CDR3 protein is CASSLLGGFSYEQYF.

About this clone: Genes and germline come from the mouse. The read falls 1 residue short of the CDR3 end, and the missing part is taken from the germline J gene. This sequence joins TRBV26 and TRBJ1-2, with TRBD1 matching 8 bases. Per the germline V gene, CDR1 is KGHPV and CDR2 is FQNQEV (reference sequence). V was clipped by 6 bases and J by 0 bases; unmatched bases: 3. This CDR3 region has 14 residues. The CDR3 here is CASRRTGSNSDYTF. The sequenced part of the CDR3 DNA is TGTGCCAGCAGGAGGACAGGGTCAAACTCCGACTACACC.

Details on this clone: Genes and germline are mouse. The read falls 1 residue short of the CDR3 end, and the missing part is taken from the germline J gene. The rearrangement uses TRBV13-2 and TRBJ2-7, with TRBD1 matching over 10 bases. CDR1 is NNHNN and CDR2 is SYGAGS in the germline V gene (reference sequence). This CDR3 has 14 amino acids. V lost 7 bases to trimming and J lost 3 bases; unmatched junction nucleotides: 7. This chain's CDR3 is CASRAGTGDYEQYF. CDR3 DNA, as far as it was read: TGTGCCAGCAGGGCCGGGACAGGGGACTATGAACAGTAC.

This clone was recorded once. Mouse gene names apply. The CDR3 is cut off 1 residue early in the read; its end comes from the germline J gene. V usage is TRBV31 and J usage is TRBJ1-3, with 7 bases that match TRBD1. Germline lookup yields CDR1 GKSSPN and CDR2 SITVG. The V and J ends lost 0 bases and 3 bases, in that order; junction bases with no gene match: 5. The CDR3 has 15 residues. Here the CDR3 reads CAWSLVRGGGNTLYF. The sequenced part of the CDR3 DNA is TGTGCCTGGAGTCTAGTCAGGGGGGGTGGAAATACGCTCTAT.

This clone occurred a few times. Genes and germline come from the mouse. The read falls 1 residue short of the CDR3 end, and the missing part is taken from the germline J gene. The chain joins TRBV3 to TRBJ1-3, with TRBD1 identical over 11 bases. CDR3 length: 15 amino acids. The germline V gene encodes CDR1 SNHLY and CDR2 FYNGKV (reference sequence). The V and J ends lost 5 bases and 3 bases, in that order; junction bases with no gene match: 3. This CDR3 is CASSRGQGGGNTLYF. The DNA read from the CDR3 is TGTGCCAGCAGCCGGGGACAGGGGGGTGGAAATACGCTCTAT.

Comments on this clone: Gene names are the mouse ones. The observed sequence ends 1 residue before the CDR3 terminus, with the missing tail filled in from the germline J gene. The J gene is TRBJ2-5, the V gene TRBV3; 10 nucleotides agree with TRBD2. Germline V gives CDR1 SNHLY, CDR2 FYNGKV (reference sequence). V was clipped by 5 bases and J by 6 bases; unmatched bases: 2. The CDR3 spans 13 residues. The CDR3 loop is CASSRGLGDTQYF. The sequenced part of the CDR3 DNA is TGTGCCAGCAGCCGGGGACTGGGGGACACCCAGTAC.

In its sample, this clone ranks as medium-sized. The genes and germline here are from mouse. The CDR3 goes on 1 residue after the read ends, and that part is filled in from the germline J gene. The chain recombines TRBV12-1 with TRBJ2-7; 11 nucleotides match TRBD2. Germline assignment: CDR1 SGHSN and CDR2 HYEKVE. The junction had 1 base not matched to a gene; V was cut back by 1 base and J by 0 bases. The CDR3 consists of 15 residues. This CDR3 is CASSLGLGASYEQYF. The sequenced part of the CDR3 DNA is TGTGCCAGCTCTCTGGGACTGGGGGCCTCCTATGAACAGTAC.

This clone came up once. Each gene name is a mouse one. Read sequence stops 1 residue before the CDR3 end, and the germline J gene provides the missing end. This chain connects TRBV16 to TRBJ2-2, with a tentative D call TRBD1 (6 bases). The CDR3 has 15 residues. V lost 3 bases and J 1 base, leaving 9 bases between the germline ends. Germline V lookup: CDR1 SGHSA, CDR2 FRNQAP. The CDR3 loop is CASSFRDINTGQLYF. The part of the CDR3 DNA that was read is TGTGCAAGCAGCTTCCGGGACATAAACACCGGGCAGCTCTAC.

A remark on this clone: Gene names and germline match the mouse. The read terminates 1 residue ahead of where the CDR3 ends, so the germline J gene completes it. The rearrangement uses TRBV4 and TRBJ2-4; D remains ambiguous. There are 14 residues in the CDR3. The V end was cut by 5 bases, the J end by 0 bases, with 9 bases between. Per germline, CDR1 LGHDT and CDR2 YNNKQL (reference sequence). CDR3 region: CASSPDNSQNTLYF. CDR3 DNA (partial): TGTGCCAGCAGCCCTGACAATAGTCAAAACACCTTGTAC.

In its sample, this clone was seen a few times. Here the gene names and germline are mouse. With the read ending 1 residue before the CDR3 end, the germline J gene is used to fill in that end. This chain links TRBV26 with TRBJ1-3, with a weak D call TRBD1 (6 bases). The V gene's germline CDR1 is KGHPV and CDR2 FQNQEV (reference sequence). This CDR3 region has 13 residues. V dropped 3 bases and J dropped 5 bases, with 8 bases sitting between them. The CDR3 is CASSLGGRNTLYF. Partial CDR3 DNA: TGTGCCAGCAGTCTAGGGGGTAGAAATACGCTCTAT.